The present T cell receptor (beta chain) was sequenced within a study of T cell responses to AZD1222 COVID-19 vaccine. The study's findings and limits: Clonal diversity may have been underestimated, and the donors were mostly white British, with more females than males. It was only after the peak T cell response that any repertoires were sampled. Two AZD1222 administrations were followed by greater Spike-specific TCR breadth and depth. A reported finding is that nearly half of spike-specific TCRs target unmutated variant regions.

Concerning this clone itself: Its antigen remains unidentified.

Looked up from germline, CDR1 is SGHNT and CDR2 is YYREEE (reference sequence). The V and J ends lost 0 bases and 4 bases respectively, with 10 bases between them. The CDR3 has 15 residues. Using immunoSEQ multiplex PCR, the repertoire was profiled, and TCRdb retains in-frame clones only, with some absent. The table records about 110,000 clones, approximately 91% of them present only once. This rearrangement joins TRBV5-4 to TRBJ2-2; TRBD1 or TRBD2 may be the D gene (5 bases each). The sequence derives from an adult in good health. The input for sequencing was peripheral blood, taken on day 0 of AZD1222 vaccination. In DNA, the CDR3 is TGTGCCAGCAGCTTGGCCCCCGGGGCCACCGGGGAGCTGTTTTTT. Translating it yields CASSLAPGATGELFF.